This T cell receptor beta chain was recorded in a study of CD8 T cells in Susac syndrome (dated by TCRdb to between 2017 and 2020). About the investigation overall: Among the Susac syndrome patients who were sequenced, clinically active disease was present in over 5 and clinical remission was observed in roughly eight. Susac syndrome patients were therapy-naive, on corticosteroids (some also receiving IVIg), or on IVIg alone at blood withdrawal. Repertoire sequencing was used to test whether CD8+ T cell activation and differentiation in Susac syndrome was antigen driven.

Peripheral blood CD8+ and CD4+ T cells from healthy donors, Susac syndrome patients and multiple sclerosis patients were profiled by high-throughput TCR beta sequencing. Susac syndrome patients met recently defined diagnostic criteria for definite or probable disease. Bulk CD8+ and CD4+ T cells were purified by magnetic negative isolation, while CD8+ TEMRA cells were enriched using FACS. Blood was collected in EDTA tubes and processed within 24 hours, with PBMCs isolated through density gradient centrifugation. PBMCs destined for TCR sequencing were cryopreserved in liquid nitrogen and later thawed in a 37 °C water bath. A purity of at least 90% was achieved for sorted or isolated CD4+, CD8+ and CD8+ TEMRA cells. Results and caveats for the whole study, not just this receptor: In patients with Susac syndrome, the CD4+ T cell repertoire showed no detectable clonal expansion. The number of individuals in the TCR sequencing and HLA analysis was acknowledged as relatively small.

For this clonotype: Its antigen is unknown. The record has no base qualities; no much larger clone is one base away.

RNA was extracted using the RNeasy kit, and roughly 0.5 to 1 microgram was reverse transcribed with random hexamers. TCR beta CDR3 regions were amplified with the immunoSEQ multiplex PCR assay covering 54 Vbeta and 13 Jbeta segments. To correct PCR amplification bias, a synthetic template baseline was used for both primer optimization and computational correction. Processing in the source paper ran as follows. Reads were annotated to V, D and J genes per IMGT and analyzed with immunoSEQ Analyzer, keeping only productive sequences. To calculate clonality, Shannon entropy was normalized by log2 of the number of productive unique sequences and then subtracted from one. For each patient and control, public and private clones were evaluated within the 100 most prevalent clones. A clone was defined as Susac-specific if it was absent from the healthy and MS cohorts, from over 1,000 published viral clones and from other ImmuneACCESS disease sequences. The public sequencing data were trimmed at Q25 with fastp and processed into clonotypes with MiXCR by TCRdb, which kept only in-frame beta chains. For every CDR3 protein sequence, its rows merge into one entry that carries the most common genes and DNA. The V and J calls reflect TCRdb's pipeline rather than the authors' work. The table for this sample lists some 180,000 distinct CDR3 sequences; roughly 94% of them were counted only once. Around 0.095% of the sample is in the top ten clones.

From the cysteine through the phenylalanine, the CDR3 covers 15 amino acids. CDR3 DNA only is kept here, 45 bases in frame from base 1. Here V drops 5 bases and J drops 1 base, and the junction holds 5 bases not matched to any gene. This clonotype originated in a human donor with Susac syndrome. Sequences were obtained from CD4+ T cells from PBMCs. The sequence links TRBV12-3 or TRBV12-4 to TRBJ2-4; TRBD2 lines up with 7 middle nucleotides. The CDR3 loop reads CASSPTSSAKNIQYF. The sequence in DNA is TGTGCCAGCAGTCCGACTAGCTCGGCCAAAAACATTCAGTACTTC.